A single sample is the source of the 24 T cell receptor beta chains below, sequenced in a study of cytomegalovirus exposure and HLA in healthy donors. Primers: 60 Vbeta forward and 13 Jbeta reverse. Sequencing used immunoSEQ multiplex PCR; TCRdb keeps in-frame clones, though not all of them. The sample comprises 64,000 or so clones, approximately 63% of which are singletons, and roughly 10% rests with the top ten. Specimen: PBMCs. These receptors were taken from a woman aged 45-65 years in good health and CMV-seropositive.

The chain carries TRBV6-6 and TRBJ2-7, with 7 positions matching TRBD1. There are 16 residues in the CDR3. Germline assignment: CDR1 MNHNY and CDR2 SVGAGI (reference sequence). With V trimmed by 0 bases and J by 1 base, 6 bases remained unmatched. Here the CDR3 DNA reads TGTGCCAGCAGTTACTCACTAGGGACAGTATCCTACGAGCAGTACTTC. It encodes CASSYSLGTVSYEQYF.

In this sample, this clone turned up many times. The rearrangement uses TRBV19 and TRBJ2-5; 9 bases are a match to TRBD2. The V and J ends lost 3 bases and 5 bases, in that order; junction bases with no gene match: 10. From germline, CDR1 is LNHDA and CDR2 SQIVND (reference sequence). This CDR3 is 16 amino acids long. This CDR3 reads CASSIGGAGGVETQYF. CDR3 sequence (DNA): TGTGCCAGTAGTATCGGAGGGGCGGGAGGGGTTGAGACCCAGTACTTC.

The rearrangement joins TRBV6-5 to TRBJ1-5, with 10 bases that match TRBD1. The germline V gene has CDR1 MNHEY and CDR2 SVGAGI. V trimming: 6 bases; J trimming: 7 bases; junction bases outside the gene matches: 6. The CDR3 loop spans 14 amino acids. CDR3 amino acids: CASSLGTGVQPQHF. CDR3 DNA sequence: TGTGCCAGCAGCCTCGGGACAGGGGTCCAGCCCCAGCATTTT.

Only one count was recorded for this clone. V usage is TRBV7-9 and J usage is TRBJ1-5; no firm D call. Germline assignment: CDR1 SEHNR and CDR2 FQNEAQ (reference sequence). With 4 bases removed from V and 5 bases from J, the gap between germline ends came to 18 bases. The CDR3 has 16 residues. This CDR3 is CASSSAGERPHQPQHF. CDR3 nucleotides: TGTGCCAGCAGCTCGGCGGGTGAAAGGCCCCATCAGCCCCAGCATTTT. Using reference TRBV7-9 and TRBJ1-5 for the parts outside the CDR3, the full variable domain is DTGVSQNPRHKITKRGQNVTFRCDPISEHNRLYWYRQTLGQGPEFLTYFQNEAQLEKSRLLSDRFSAERPKGSFSTLEIQRTEQGDSAMYLCASSSAGERPHQPQHFGDGTRLSIL.

This clone showed up just a few times. The chain couples TRBV5-1 to TRBJ2-1; weak D call: TRBD2 (6 bases). Germline lookup yields CDR1 SGHRS and CDR2 YFSETQ. The CDR3 spans 17 residues. Trimming left V 7 bases short and J 10 bases short, with 30 bases between. CDR3 residues: CASVATPGGSTIREQFF. CDR3 coding DNA: TGCGCCAGCGTGGCTACCCCCGGGGGATCCACAATCAGAGAGCAGTTCTTC.

The rearrangement uses TRBV5-1 and TRBJ2-5, with 10 bases matching TRBD2. The CDR3 is made up of 14 amino acids. Germline V gene sequence: CDR1 SGHRS, CDR2 YFSETQ. V lost 7 bases and J lost 4; bases outside the gene matches: 7. The CDR3 here is CASGFSSGGETQYF. The CDR3 coding sequence is TGCGCCAGCGGGTTTTCTAGCGGGGGAGAGACCCAGTACTTC.

This clone was detected only once. The chain couples TRBV25-1 to TRBJ1-1; perhaps TRBD1 as D (6 bases). In germline, CDR1 is MGHDK, CDR2 SYGVNS. The CDR3 length is 14 residues. Trimming removed 4 bases from V and 2 bases from J, with 11 bases in between. The CDR3 spells CASSGRQANTEAFF. The CDR3, as DNA: TGTGCCAGCAGTGGAAGACAGGCCAACACTGAAGCTTTCTTT.

The V call is TRBV5-1, the J call TRBJ2-5; the match to TRBD2 covers 11 bases. The CDR3 has 16 amino acids. Germline values: CDR1 SGHRS, CDR2 YFSETQ. Germline trimming cut 0 bases from V and 4 bases from J; bases unmatched to any gene: 5. CDR3: CASSLEGLAVGETQYF. The CDR3 DNA reads TGCGCCAGCAGCTTGGAGGGACTAGCGGTCGGAGAGACCCAGTACTTC.

This chain connects TRBV20-1 to TRBJ1-1; no firm D call. Trimming pared 1 base from V and 11 bases from J, leaving 5 bases between. This CDR3 spans 9 amino acids. Germline V gene sequence: CDR1 DFQATT, CDR2 SNEGSKA (reference sequence). The chain's CDR3 is CSARGAAFF. The CDR3 DNA reads TGCAGTGCTAGAGGGGCCGCTTTCTTT.

The rearrangement links TRBV27 to TRBJ2-1, with TRBD2 matching over 8 bases. After removal of 6 bases from V and 6 bases from J, the junction contained 7 bases not matched to a gene. This CDR3 is 14 amino acids long. Germline V CDR1 and CDR2: MNHEY, SMNVEV (reference sequence). The CDR3 bases are TGTGCCAGCAGATTAGCGGGGTACAGCAATGAGCAGTTCTTC. Translated, it gives CASRLAGYSNEQFF.

V usage is TRBV10-3 and J usage is TRBJ1-2, with 7 bases fitting TRBD1. The ends lost 2 bases at V and 0 bases at J; junction bases unmatched: 3. The CDR3 length is 15 residues. Germline V gene lookup returns CDR1 ENHRY and CDR2 SYGVKD. CDR3 residues: CAISEGDRTNYGYTF. The CDR3 region has the DNA TGTGCCATCAGTGAGGGGGACAGAACTAACTATGGCTACACCTTC.

The CDR3 bases are TGCGCCAGCAGCCCCGGCTCGGACAGGGTTAATGAGCAGTTCTTC. This codes for CASSPGSDRVNEQFF. This chain links TRBV5-1 with TRBJ2-1, with 8 positions matching TRBD1. Germline V CDR1 and CDR2: SGHRS, YFSETQ. The CDR3 has 15 amino acids. V shed 4 bases and J 7 bases; nucleotides not matched to a gene: 10.

On this clone: The junction shows a germline mismatch at one end, possibly a read error. The chain links TRBV4-3 to TRBJ1-6; TRBD1 matches 8 bases. Per the germline V gene, CDR1 is LGHNA and CDR2 is YSLEER. This CDR3 has 14 amino acids. This CDR3 is CASSRSRERTGIIF. Written as DNA, the CDR3 is TGCGCCAGCAGCCGCTCCAGAGAGAGGACAGGGATTATCTTT.

V is TRBV28 and J is TRBJ2-5, with TRBD2 matching 11 bases. V shed 8 bases and J 2 bases; nucleotides not matched to a gene: 25. CDR1 is MDHEN and CDR2 is SYDVKM in the germline V gene. The CDR3 covers 21 residues. The CDR3 bases are TGTGCCAGCCCCCCCGTTTCCCCTTCAGAGGGACTAGCGGAGCCACAAGAGACCCAGTACTTC. Protein sequence: CASPPVSPSEGLAEPQETQYF. Variable domain in full (rest from reference TRBV28 and TRBJ2-5): DVKVTQSSRYLVKRTGEKVFLECVQDMDHENMFWYRQDPGLGLRLIYFSYDVKMKEKGDIPEGYSVSREKKERFSLILESASTNQTSMYLCASPPVSPSEGLAEPQETQYFGPGTRLLVL.

CDR3 nucleotide sequence: TGTGCCAGCAGCTTTGACAGCTTGTATGGCTACACCTTC. This codes for CASSFDSLYGYTF. The chain couples TRBV7-2 to TRBJ1-2; perhaps TRBD1 as D (5 bases). This CDR3 comprises 13 residues. The V end was cut by 3 bases, the J end by 5 bases, with 10 bases between. Germline-derived CDR1 and CDR2 are SGHTA and FQGNSA.

This chain links TRBV2 with TRBJ1-3; a weak D match, TRBD1 (5 bases). V was trimmed by 6 bases and J by 3 bases, leaving 15 bases between them. The CDR3 loop spans 15 amino acids. Per the germline V gene, CDR1 is SNHLY and CDR2 is FYNNEI. The CDR3 nucleotides read TGTGCCAGCAGCCAACAGGTCGGGAGTGGAAACACCATATATTTT. It translates to CASSQQVGSGNTIYF.

The J gene is TRBJ1-1, the V gene TRBV28; D gene unclear. The CDR3 length is 14 residues. Between the trimmed V and J ends, which lost 6 bases and 2 bases, there was a span of 13 bases. Germline V lookup: CDR1 MDHEN, CDR2 SYDVKM. This chain's CDR3 is CASSPLRQNTEAFF. CDR3 in DNA: TGTGCCAGCAGCCCTCTAAGACAAAACACTGAAGCTTTCTTT. Full variable domain (rest looked up from reference TRBV28 and TRBJ1-1): DVKVTQSSRYLVKRTGEKVFLECVQDMDHENMFWYRQDPGLGLRLIYFSYDVKMKEKGDIPEGYSVSREKKERFSLILESASTNQTSMYLCASSPLRQNTEAFFGQGTRLTVV.

V and J are TRBV30 and TRBJ2-1, with D possibly TRBD1 on 5 matching bases. The V gene lost 4 bases and the J gene lost 2 bases, with 9 bases spanning the gap. Germline V gene data show CDR1 as GTSNPN and CDR2 as SVGIG (reference sequence). The CDR3 runs 13 residues. CDR3 sequence reads: CAWTTAAYNEQFF. The CDR3, as DNA: TGTGCCTGGACGACAGCCGCCTACAATGAGCAGTTCTTC.

The chain uses TRBV18 and TRBJ1-1; 10 bases map to TRBD1. With V trimmed by 6 bases and J by 6 bases, 10 bases remained unmatched. Germline CDR1 is KGHSH and CDR2 is LQKENI. CDR3 length: 15 amino acids. The DNA for the CDR3 is TGTGCCAGCTCCGACCGGACAGGGGGATCGTCTGAAGCTTTCTTT. Protein sequence: CASSDRTGGSSEAFF. The variable domain in full, completed from reference TRBV18 and TRBJ1-1, reads NAGVMQNPRHLVRRRGQEARLRCSPMKGHSHVYWYRQLPEEGLKFMVYLQKENIIDESGMPKERFSAEFPKEGPSILRIQQVVRGDSAAYFCASSDRTGGSSEAFFGQGTRLTVV.

This clone was observed a single time. The chain joins TRBV7-7 to TRBJ1-1; D may be TRBD1 (6 bases). Germline loops: CDR1 SSHAT, CDR2 FNYEAQ (reference sequence). This CDR3 contains 13 residues. V lost 5 bases and J 3 bases, leaving 10 bases between the germline ends. As DNA, the CDR3 is TGTGCCAGCAGCCCAAACAGGGACACTGAAGCTTTCTTT. It codes for CASSPNRDTEAFF. Variable domain in full (rest from reference TRBV7-7 and TRBJ1-1): GAGVSQSPRYKVTKRGQDVTLRCDPISSHATLYWYQQALGQGPEFLTYFNYEAQPDKSGLPSDRFSAERPEGSISTLTIQRTEQRDSAMYRCASSPNRDTEAFFGQGTRLTVV.

A single count supports this clone. CDR3 nucleotide sequence: TGTGCCAGCAGCTTAAGCCCCGGACAGGACAATGAGCAGTTCTTC. This sequence encodes CASSLSPGQDNEQFF. The genes are TRBV7-3 and TRBJ2-1, with TRBD1 matching over 7 bases. Unmatched junction bases numbered 5, after V lost 1 base and J lost 5 bases. Germline-derived CDR1 and CDR2 are SGHTA and FQGTGA. There are 15 residues in the CDR3.

The chain recombines TRBV15 with TRBJ2-7, with D perhaps matching TRBD1 (6 bases). In germline, CDR1 is LNHNV, CDR2 YYDKDF (reference sequence). Trimming shortened V by 0 bases and J by 1 base, and 16 bases separated the two germline ends. CDR3 length: 17 residues. The CDR3: CATSRDPDRSGSYEQYF. In DNA, the CDR3 is TGTGCCACCAGCAGAGATCCTGACAGGTCGGGATCCTACGAGCAGTACTTC.

The chain carries TRBV7-2 and TRBJ1-1; 8 bases agree with TRBD1. The germline V gene encodes CDR1 SGHTA and CDR2 FQGNSA. The CDR3 loop spans 15 amino acids. The V gene end was trimmed by 5 bases and the J gene end by 1 base; junction bases not matched to a gene: 6. The DNA of the CDR3 is TGTGCCAGCAGCCCGTGGACAGGGAAGAACACTGAAGCTTTCTTT. Protein product: CASSPWTGKNTEAFF.

This rearrangement joins TRBV13 to TRBJ2-1; 11 bases are a match to TRBD2. Germline loops: CDR1 PRHDT, CDR2 FYEKMQ (reference sequence). V lost 5 bases and J lost 6; bases outside the gene matches: 18. The CDR3 totals 19 residues. CDR3 DNA: TGTGCCAGCAGCCGATCTTTATTAGCGGGAGGGCCTTCTGGCAATGAGCAGTTCTTC. Protein product: CASSRSLLAGGPSGNEQFF.